This record looks at one T cell receptor (beta chain) sequence and its context. The antigen is not known. CDR1 and CDR2 (germline): SGHVS, FNYEAQ. Trimming pared 3 bases from V and 5 bases from J, leaving 8 bases between. The CDR3 is 13 residues long. This sample is part of a study of cytomegalovirus exposure and HLA in healthy donors. Study conclusions and caveats: Indistinguishable V segments such as TRBV6-2 and TRBV6-3 were excluded. A later analysis appeared to link common viral pathogens to several of the most significant clusters. A later analysis showed HLA-associated TCR beta chains outstripping equally common others in clonal expansion.

The study ran its PCR with 60 Vbeta and 13 Jbeta primers. Here immunoSEQ multiplex PCR was the method, and the copy in TCRdb shows in-frame clones only, minus some. This sample has about 150,000 clones, with approximately 79% found just once. The clonotype comes from a man aged 45-65 years in good health and CMV-seropositive. Sequenced input: PBMCs. The chain links TRBV7-6 to TRBJ2-1; D unresolved. The chain's CDR3 is CASSFQRDNEQFF. CDR3 nucleotides: TGTGCCAGCAGCTTCCAACGAGACAATGAGCAGTTCTTC. Together with reference TRBV7-6 and TRBJ2-1, the CDR3 gives the full variable domain: GAGVSQSPRYKVTKRGQDVALRCDPISGHVSLYWYRQALGQGPEFLTYFNYEAQQDKSGLPNDRFSAERPEGSISTLTIQRTEQRDSAMYRCASSFQRDNEQFFGPGTRLTVL.